The next 9 T cell receptor beta chains were all read from a single sample in a study of T cell repertoires in cytomegalovirus infection. TCRdb used MiXCR to reprocess the reads, holding one entry per CDR3 protein. The sample holds about 490,000 distinct CDR3 sequences, about a quarter seen once. Sample: PBMCs. These receptors were obtained from a human donor in good health (CMV status not recorded). Some clones in this sample may be carry-over from other donors' samples.

The chain carries TRBV5-1 and TRBJ2-3; 8 bases fit TRBD2. CDR3 length equals 13 residues. Germline assignment: CDR1 SGHRS and CDR2 YFSETQ. J gave up 5 bases and V 6 bases, and 5 bases lay outside the gene matches. CDR3 protein: CASMVAGGDTQYF. For the CDR3, the DNA is TGCGCCAGCATGGTTGCGGGAGGAGATACGCAGTATTTT.

This rearrangement joins TRBV12-3 or TRBV12-4 to TRBJ1-2; D unresolved. CDR3 length: 15 amino acids. Trimming stripped 5 bases from V and 8 bases from J, with 21 bases between. The CDR3 region is CASSPAQRGIGGYTF. The CDR3 coding sequence is TGTGCCAGCAGTCCGGCCCAGCGGGGTATAGGGGGCTACACCTTC.

This chain joins TRBV15 and TRBJ1-2; D uncertain. With 3 bases removed from V and 0 bases from J, the gap between germline ends came to 5 bases. Germline values: CDR1 LNHNV, CDR2 YYDKDF (reference sequence). This CDR3 region has 13 residues. In nucleotides, the CDR3 is TGTGCCACCAGCAGTCGGGCTAACTATGGCTACACCTTC. Translating gives CATSSRANYGYTF.

The genes are TRBV28 and TRBJ2-3, with D tentatively TRBD2 (6 bases). The length of the CDR3 is 11 residues. Trimming removed 9 bases at V and 13 bases at J, with 17 bases between. Looked up from germline, CDR1 is MDHEN and CDR2 is SYDVKM. The CDR3 DNA follows: TGTGCCAGTAACGCCGGGACTTTGGAGTATTTT. This gives the protein CASNAGTLEYF.

This clonotype was counted many times. The chain combines TRBV7-2 with TRBJ2-1; possibly TRBD2 for D (6 bases). V was trimmed by 6 bases and J by 1 base, leaving 16 bases between them. Germline CDR1 is SGHTA and CDR2 is FQGNSA. This CDR3 has 16 amino acids. The CDR3 DNA sequence: TGTGCCAGCAGGTCCCCGGGACTCCCATCCTACAATGAGCAGTTCTTC. It codes for CASRSPGLPSYNEQFF.

V usage is TRBV20-1 and J usage is TRBJ2-1; 11 bases match TRBD2. There are 14 residues in the CDR3. Germline V lookup: CDR1 DFQATT, CDR2 SNEGSKA (reference sequence). V lost 6 bases to trimming and J lost 5 bases; unmatched junction nucleotides: 6. This CDR3 reads CSALLLAGDNEQFF. The DNA of the CDR3 is TGCAGTGCCCTACTACTAGCGGGGGACAATGAGCAGTTCTTC.

This clonotype was counted at least ten times. The chain's CDR3 is CASSFKGKYYEQYF. The CDR3 coding sequence is TGTGCCAGCAGTTTTAAGGGGAAATACTACGAGCAGTACTTC. V usage is TRBV12-3 or TRBV12-4 and J usage is TRBJ2-7; possibly TRBD1 for D (5 bases). This CDR3 contains 14 residues. Trimming cost V 3 bases and J 3 bases, with 12 bases left between them.

Regarding this clonotype: A read error is possible here, since a much larger clone lies one base away. The V call is TRBV11-3, the J call TRBJ2-7, with D perhaps being TRBD1 or TRBD2 (5 bases each). Germline values: CDR1 SGHNT, CDR2 YENEEA. The CDR3 length is 14 residues. Trimming shortened V by 4 bases and J by 0 bases, and 10 bases separated the two germline ends. CDR3 amino acids: CASSSRDGSYEQYF. The CDR3 nucleotides read TGTGCCAGCAGCTCCCGGGACGGCTCCTACGAGCAGTACTTC.

A few counts support this clonotype. The chain is built from TRBV3-1 and TRBJ2-7, with 7 positions matching TRBD1. Germline V gene lookup returns CDR1 LGHDT and CDR2 YNNKEL (reference sequence). The CDR3 totals 14 residues. V lost 3 bases, J lost 6 bases, and 8 bases stayed unmatched. This CDR3 reads CASSQTETGSEQYF. The CDR3 nucleotides read TGTGCCAGCAGCCAGACGGAGACAGGGAGCGAGCAGTACTTC.